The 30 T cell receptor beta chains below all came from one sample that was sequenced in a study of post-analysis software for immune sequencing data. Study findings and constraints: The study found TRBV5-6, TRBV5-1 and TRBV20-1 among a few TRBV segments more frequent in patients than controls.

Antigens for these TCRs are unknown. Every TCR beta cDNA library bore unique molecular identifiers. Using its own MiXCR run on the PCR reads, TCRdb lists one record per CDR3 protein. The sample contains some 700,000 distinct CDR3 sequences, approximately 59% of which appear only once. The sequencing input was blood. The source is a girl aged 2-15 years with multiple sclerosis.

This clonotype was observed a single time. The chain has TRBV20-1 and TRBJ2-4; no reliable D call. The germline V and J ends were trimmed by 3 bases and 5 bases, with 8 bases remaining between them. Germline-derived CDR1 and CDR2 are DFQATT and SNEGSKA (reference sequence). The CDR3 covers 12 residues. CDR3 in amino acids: CSARATENIQYF. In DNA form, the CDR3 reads TGCAGTGCTAGGGCAACAGAAAACATTCAGTACTTC.

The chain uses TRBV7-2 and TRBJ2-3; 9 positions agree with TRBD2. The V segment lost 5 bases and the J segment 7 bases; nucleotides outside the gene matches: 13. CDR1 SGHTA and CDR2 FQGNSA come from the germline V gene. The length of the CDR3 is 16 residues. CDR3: CASSVVGGTSLNTQYF. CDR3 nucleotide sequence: TGTGCCAGCAGCGTAGTAGGGGGGACTAGCTTAAATACGCAGTATTTT.

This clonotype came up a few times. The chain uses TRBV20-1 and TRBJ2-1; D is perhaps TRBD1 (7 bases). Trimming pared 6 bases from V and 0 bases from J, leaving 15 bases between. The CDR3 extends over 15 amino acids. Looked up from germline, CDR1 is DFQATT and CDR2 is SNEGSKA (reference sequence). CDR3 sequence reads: CSAPGGLSSYNEQFF. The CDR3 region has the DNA TGCAGTGCCCCAGGGGGGTTAAGCTCCTACAATGAGCAGTTCTTC.

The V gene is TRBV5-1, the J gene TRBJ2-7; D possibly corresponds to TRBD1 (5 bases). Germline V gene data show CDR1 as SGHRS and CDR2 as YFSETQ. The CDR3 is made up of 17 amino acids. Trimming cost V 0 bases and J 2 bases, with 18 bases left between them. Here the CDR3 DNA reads TGCGCCAGCAGCTTGGCCGGACACCTTTATCCGCCCTACGAGCAGTACTTC. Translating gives CASSLAGHLYPPYEQYF.

The CDR3 DNA follows: TGTGCCAGCAGTGAATTGAGGGGAGGCTACAATGAGCAGTACTTC. Residues: CASSELRGGYNEQYF. The chain recombines TRBV6-1 with TRBJ2-1, with D perhaps matching TRBD2 (6 bases). Judging by the DNA end, TRBJ2-7 fits better; the J call may be wrong. The V gene's germline CDR1 is MNHNS and CDR2 SASEGT. The CDR3 covers 15 residues.

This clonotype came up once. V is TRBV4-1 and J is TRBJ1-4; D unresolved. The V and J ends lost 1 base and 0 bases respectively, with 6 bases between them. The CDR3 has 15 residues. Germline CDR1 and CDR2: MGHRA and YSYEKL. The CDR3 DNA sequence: TGCGCCAGCAGCCAAGGATCGGCAACTAATGAAAAACTGTTTTTT. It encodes CASSQGSATNEKLFF.

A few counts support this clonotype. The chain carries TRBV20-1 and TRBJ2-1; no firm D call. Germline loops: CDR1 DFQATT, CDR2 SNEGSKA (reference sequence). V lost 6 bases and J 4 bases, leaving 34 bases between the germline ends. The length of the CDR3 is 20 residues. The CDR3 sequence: CSARARPTLTNTNGYNEQFF. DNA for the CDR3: TGCAGTGCCCGAGCCAGACCCACCCTTACGAACACTAACGGTTACAATGAGCAGTTCTTC.

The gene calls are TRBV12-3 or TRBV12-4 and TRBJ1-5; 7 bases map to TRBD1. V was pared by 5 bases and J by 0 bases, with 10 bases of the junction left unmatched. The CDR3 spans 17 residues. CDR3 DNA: TGTGCCAGCAGTCACAGGGGAAGAGGGTATAGCAATCAGCCCCAGCATTTT. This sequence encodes CASSHRGRGYSNQPQHF.

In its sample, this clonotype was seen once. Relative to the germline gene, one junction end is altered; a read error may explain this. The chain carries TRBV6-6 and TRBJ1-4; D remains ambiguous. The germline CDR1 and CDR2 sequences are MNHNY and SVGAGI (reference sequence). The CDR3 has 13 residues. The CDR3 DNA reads TGTGCCAACAGTTACCGCGGGGTCGAAAAACTGTTTTTT. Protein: CANSYRGVEKLFF.

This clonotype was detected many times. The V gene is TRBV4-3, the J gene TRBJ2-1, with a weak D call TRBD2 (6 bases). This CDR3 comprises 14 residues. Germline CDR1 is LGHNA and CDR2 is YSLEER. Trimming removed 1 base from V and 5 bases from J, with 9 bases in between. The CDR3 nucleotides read TGCGCCAGCAGCCAAGGATCTAGCGACAATGAGCAGTTCTTC. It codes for CASSQGSSDNEQFF.

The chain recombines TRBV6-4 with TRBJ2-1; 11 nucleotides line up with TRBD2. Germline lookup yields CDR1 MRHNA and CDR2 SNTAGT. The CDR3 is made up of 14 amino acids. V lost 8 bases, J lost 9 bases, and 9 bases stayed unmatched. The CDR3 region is CASGASGGYGEQFF. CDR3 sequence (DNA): TGTGCCAGCGGAGCTAGCGGGGGGTATGGTGAGCAGTTCTTC.

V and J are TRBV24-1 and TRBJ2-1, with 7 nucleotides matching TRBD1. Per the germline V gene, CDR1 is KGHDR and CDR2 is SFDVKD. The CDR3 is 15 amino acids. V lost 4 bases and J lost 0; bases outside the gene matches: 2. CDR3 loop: CATSEQGSSYNEQFF. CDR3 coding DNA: TGTGCCACCAGTGAACAGGGGAGCTCCTACAATGAGCAGTTCTTC.

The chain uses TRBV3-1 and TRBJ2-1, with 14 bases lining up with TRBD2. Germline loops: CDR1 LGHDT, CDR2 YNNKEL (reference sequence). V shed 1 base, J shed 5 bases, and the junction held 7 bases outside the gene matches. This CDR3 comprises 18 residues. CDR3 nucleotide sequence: TGTGCCAGCAGCCAAGCGGGACTAGCGGGAGTGCCCCACAATGAGCAGTTCTTC. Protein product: CASSQAGLAGVPHNEQFF.

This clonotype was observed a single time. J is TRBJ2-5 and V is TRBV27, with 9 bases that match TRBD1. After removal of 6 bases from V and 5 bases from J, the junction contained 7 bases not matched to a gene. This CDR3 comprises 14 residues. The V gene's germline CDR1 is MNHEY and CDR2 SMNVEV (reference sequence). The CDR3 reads CASRIQGAGETQYF. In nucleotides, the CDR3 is TGTGCCAGCAGAATACAGGGGGCAGGCGAGACCCAGTACTTC.

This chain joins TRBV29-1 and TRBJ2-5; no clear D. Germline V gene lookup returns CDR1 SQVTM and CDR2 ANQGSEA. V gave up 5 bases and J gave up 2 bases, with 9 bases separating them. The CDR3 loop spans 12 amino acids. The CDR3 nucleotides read TGCAGCGTTCGACCCCCGCAAGAGACCCAGTACTTC. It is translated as CSVRPPQETQYF.

CDR3 nucleotide sequence: TGCGCCAGCAGCTTGGAAGCGGTTAGGGATACGCAGTATTTT. Translation: CASSLEAVRDTQYF. This chain joins TRBV5-1 and TRBJ2-3; possibly TRBD2 for D (5 bases). Germline values: CDR1 SGHRS, CDR2 YFSETQ. The V end lost 0 bases, the J end lost 6 bases, and 11 bases lay between the germline ends. The CDR3 contains 14 residues. Supplemented by reference TRBV5-1 and TRBJ2-3, the full variable domain reads KAGVTQTPRYLIKTRGQQVTLSCSPISGHRSVSWYQQTPGQGLQFLFEYFSETQRNKGNFPGRFSGRQFSNSRSEMNVSTLELGDSALYLCASSLEAVRDTQYFGPGTRLTVL.

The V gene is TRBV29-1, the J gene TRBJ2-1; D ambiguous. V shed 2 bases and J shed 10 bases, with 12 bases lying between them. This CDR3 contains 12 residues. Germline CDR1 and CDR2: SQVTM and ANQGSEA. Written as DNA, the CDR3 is TGCAGCGTTGAACAGCCCGCCTCCGAGCAGTTCTTC. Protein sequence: CSVEQPASEQFF.

The CDR3 here is CASINTSGGETQYF. For the CDR3, the DNA is TGTGCCAGCATAAATACTAGCGGGGGGGAGACCCAGTACTTC. The chain couples TRBV12-3 or TRBV12-4 to TRBJ2-7, with 12 bases lining up with TRBD2. The J call is in doubt because the DNA end fits TRBJ2-5 better. This CDR3 is built from 14 residues.

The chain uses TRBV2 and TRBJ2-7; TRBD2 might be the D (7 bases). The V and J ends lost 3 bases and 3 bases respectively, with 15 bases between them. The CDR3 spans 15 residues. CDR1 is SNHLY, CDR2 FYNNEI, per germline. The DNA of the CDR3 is TGTGCCAGCAGTGAGGAACAGGGAGGGGACTACGAGCAGTACTTC. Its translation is CASSEEQGGDYEQYF.

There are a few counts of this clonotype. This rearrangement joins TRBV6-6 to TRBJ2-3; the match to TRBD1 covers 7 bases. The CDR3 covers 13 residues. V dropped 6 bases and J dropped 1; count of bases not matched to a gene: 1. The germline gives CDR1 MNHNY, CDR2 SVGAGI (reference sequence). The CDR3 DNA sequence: TGTGCCAGCAGGCAGGGGGGCACAGATACGCAGTATTTT. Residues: CASRQGGTDTQYF.

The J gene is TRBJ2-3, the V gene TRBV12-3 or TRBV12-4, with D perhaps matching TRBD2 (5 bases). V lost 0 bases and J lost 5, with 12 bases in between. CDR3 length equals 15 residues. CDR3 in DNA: TGTGCCAGCAGTTTAGCACTCCCAGGAGGAGATACGCAGTATTTT. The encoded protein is CASSLALPGGDTQYF.

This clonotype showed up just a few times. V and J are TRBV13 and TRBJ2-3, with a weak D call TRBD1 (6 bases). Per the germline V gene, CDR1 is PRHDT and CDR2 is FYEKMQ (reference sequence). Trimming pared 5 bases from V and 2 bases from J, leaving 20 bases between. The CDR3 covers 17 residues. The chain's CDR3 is CASSPRRIWGPTDTQYF. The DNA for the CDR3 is TGTGCCAGCAGCCCACGACGGATATGGGGGCCCACAGATACGCAGTATTTT.

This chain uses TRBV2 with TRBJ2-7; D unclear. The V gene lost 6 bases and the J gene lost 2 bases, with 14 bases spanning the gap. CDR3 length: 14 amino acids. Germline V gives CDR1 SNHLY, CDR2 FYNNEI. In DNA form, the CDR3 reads TGTGCCAGCAGGAGGAGTGGGAACCCCTACGAGCAGTACTTC. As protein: CASRRSGNPYEQYF. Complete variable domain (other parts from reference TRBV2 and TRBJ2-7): EPEVTQTPSHQVTQMGQEVILRCVPISNHLYFYWYRQILGQKVEFLVSFYNNEISEKSEIFDDQFSVERPDGSNFTLKIRSTKLEDSAMYFCASRRSGNPYEQYFGPGTRLTVT.

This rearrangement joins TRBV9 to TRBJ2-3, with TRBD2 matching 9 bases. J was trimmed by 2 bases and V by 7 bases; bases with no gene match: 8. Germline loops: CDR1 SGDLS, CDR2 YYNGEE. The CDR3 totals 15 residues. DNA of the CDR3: TGTGCCAGCTCGACTAGCGGCACTCCCACAGATACGCAGTATTTT. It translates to CASSTSGTPTDTQYF.

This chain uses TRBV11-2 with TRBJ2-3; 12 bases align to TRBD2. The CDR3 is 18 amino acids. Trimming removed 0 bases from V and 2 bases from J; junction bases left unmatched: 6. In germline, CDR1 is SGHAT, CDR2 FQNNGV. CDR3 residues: CASSLDRTSGILTDTQYF. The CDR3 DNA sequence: TGTGCCAGCAGCTTAGATAGGACTAGCGGGATTCTCACAGATACGCAGTATTTT. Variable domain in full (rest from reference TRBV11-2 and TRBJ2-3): EAGVAQSPRYKIIEKRQSVAFWCNPISGHATLYWYQQILGQGPKLLIQFQNNGVVDDSQLPKDRFSAERLKGVDSTLKIQPAKLEDSAVYLCASSLDRTSGILTDTQYFGPGTRLTVL.

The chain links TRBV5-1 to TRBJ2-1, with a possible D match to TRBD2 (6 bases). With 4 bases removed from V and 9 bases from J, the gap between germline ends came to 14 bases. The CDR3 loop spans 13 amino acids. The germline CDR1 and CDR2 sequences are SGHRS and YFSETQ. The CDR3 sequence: CASSIPRGSEQFF. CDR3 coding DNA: TGCGCCAGCAGCATACCTCGGGGGAGTGAGCAGTTCTTC.

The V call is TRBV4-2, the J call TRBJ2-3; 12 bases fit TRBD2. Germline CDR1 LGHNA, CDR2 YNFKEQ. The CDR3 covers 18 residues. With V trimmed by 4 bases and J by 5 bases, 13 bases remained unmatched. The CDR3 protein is CASSPGLAGKGAKDTQYF. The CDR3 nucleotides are TGTGCCAGCAGCCCCGGACTAGCGGGGAAAGGAGCGAAAGATACGCAGTATTTT.

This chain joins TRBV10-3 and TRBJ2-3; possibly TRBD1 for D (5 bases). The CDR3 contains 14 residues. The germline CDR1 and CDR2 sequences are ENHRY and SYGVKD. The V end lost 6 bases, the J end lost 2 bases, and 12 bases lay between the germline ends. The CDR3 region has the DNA TGTGCCATCAGGGCCCAAGGGGTCACAGATACGCAGTATTTT. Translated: CAIRAQGVTDTQYF.

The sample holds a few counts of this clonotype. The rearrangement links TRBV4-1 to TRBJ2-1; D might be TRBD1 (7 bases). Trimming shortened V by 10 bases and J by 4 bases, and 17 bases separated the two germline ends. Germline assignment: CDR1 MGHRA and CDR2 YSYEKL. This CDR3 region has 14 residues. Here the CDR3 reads CATQGGLLYNEQFF. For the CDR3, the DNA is TGCGCCACCCAGGGGGGATTACTTTACAATGAGCAGTTCTTC.

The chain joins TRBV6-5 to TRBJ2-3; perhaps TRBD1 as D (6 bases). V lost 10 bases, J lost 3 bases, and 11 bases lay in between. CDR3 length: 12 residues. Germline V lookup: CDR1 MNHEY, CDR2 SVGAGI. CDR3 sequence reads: CAIGQGTDTQYF. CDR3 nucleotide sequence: TGTGCCATAGGTCAGGGGACAGATACGCAGTATTTT.